This T cell receptor (beta chain) was sequenced in a study of T cell clonotyping in hematopoietic cell transplantation. Study-wide findings and caveats: Cells were unsorted, so CD4 and CD8 contributions were not separated.

This CDR3 is built from 12 residues. CDR1 and CDR2 (germline): LNHDA, SQIVND (reference sequence). This clone was counted only a few times. Antigen: not known. A junction end diverges from the germline sequence, so it may reflect a read error. The repertoire was sequenced with immunoSEQ multiplex PCR; TCRdb's copy has only in-frame clones and lacks some. The data hold about 11,000 clones, with about half observed a single time. This specimen was PBMCs, taken 30 days after allogeneic stem cell transplant. The clonotype originates from a male patient aged 45 to 59 who had an allogeneic stem cell transplant from an unrelated donor, so the T cells may come from the graft donor. Some clones in this sample may be carry-over from other donors' samples. The rearrangement links TRBV19 to TRBJ2-3, with D possibly being TRBD2 (6 bases). The CDR3 is CASSTGLSVWDF. The CDR3 coding sequence is TGTGCCAGTAGTACGGGACTTAGTGTATGGGATTTT.